A selection of T cell receptor beta chains follows, all from one sample in a study of cytomegalovirus exposure and HLA in healthy donors. Clones were read by immunoSEQ multiplex PCR, and TCRdb kept only the in-frame ones, dropping some. The repertoire holds 150,000 to 200,000 clones, with 80% as singletons. Sequencing was performed on PBMCs. All receptors come from a male donor in good health and CMV-seronegative. Each CDR3 is given with its conserved first and last residue. The D gene is left open where the match is weak. Clone sizes are given selectively: once, few, many, or a class where the clone is expanded.

V	size	D	J	DNA	CDR3
TRBV27	NA	TRBD1	TRBJ1-6	TGTGCCAGCACCCGAGACAGGGGTGGGGATTCACCCCTCCACTTT	CASTRDRGGDSPLHF
TRBV5-4	NA	TRBD2	TRBJ2-3	TGTGCCAGCAGCTTGGGAGCGGGGGCGGGAGATACGCAGTATTTT	CASSLGAGAGDTQYF
TRBV5-1	NA	TRBD2	TRBJ2-1	TGCGCCAGCAGCTTGGTTAGCGGGGGATATTACAATGAGCAGTTCTTC	CASSLVSGGYYNEQFF
TRBV5-1	NA	TRBD1	TRBJ1-1	TGCGCCAGCAGCTTGGGCCCAGGGGGACCGAACACTGAAGCTTTCTTT	CASSLGPGGPNTEAFF
TRBV5-1	NA	TRBD1	TRBJ1-6	TGCGCCAGCAGCAAAACAGGGGGGAGTAATTCACCCCTCCACTTT	CASSKTGGSNSPLHF
TRBV10-2	NA	NA	TRBJ1-2	TGCGCCAGCGGAGATCAGGGTAACTATGGCTACACCTTC	CASGDQGNYGYTF
TRBV9	NA	NA	TRBJ2-7	TGTGCCAGCAGCGGCCGGGACAATTCCTACGAGCAGTACTTC	CASSGRDNSYEQYF
TRBV10-3	few	TRBD1	TRBJ1-3	TGTGCCATCAGACCCGGACAGGTTGAAACGGACACCATATATTTT	CAIRPGQVETDTIYF
TRBV5-4	NA	NA	TRBJ2-3	TGTGCCAGCAGCTTGACGGGTTCTACGCAGTATTTT	CASSLTGSTQYF
TRBV6-5	once	TRBD1	TRBJ2-7	TGTGCCAGCAGTCCCCAACCGGGACAGGTCTACGAGCAGTACTTC	CASSPQPGQVYEQYF
TRBV7-9	few	TRBD1	TRBJ2-7	TGTGCCAGCAGCTTAGCGCGGGGACAGGGAACCTACGAGCAGTACTTC	CASSLARGQGTYEQYF
TRBV2	few	NA	TRBJ1-2	TGTGCCAGCAGTCCCCCGCGACAGAGTTACGGCTACACCTTC	CASSPPRQSYGYTF
TRBV5-6	NA	NA	TRBJ1-2	TGTGCCAGCATACAAGGGGCGGATAGCTATGGCTACACCTTC	CASIQGADSYGYTF
TRBV15	NA	TRBD1	TRBJ1-1	TGTGCCACCAGCAACGAGTTTTGGGACAGGGGGCGGCACGTGGGAAACACTGAAGCTTTCTTT	CATSNEFWDRGRHVGNTEAFF
TRBV27	few	NA	TRBJ2-3	TGTGCCAGCAGCCCTGGCGGGGGCCCTAGCACAGATACGCAGTATTTT	CASSPGGGPSTDTQYF
TRBV7-8	NA	TRBD1	TRBJ1-2	TGTGCCAGCAGCACCACAGGGGGGTACGAAGGCTACACCTTC	CASSTTGGYEGYTF
TRBV19	NA	NA	TRBJ1-4	TGTGCCAGTAGTCCTCGTGCGGGTGGAGAAAAACTGTTTTTT	CASSPRAGGEKLFF
TRBV5-4	few	TRBD2	TRBJ2-3	TGTGCCAGCATTGCCCGGGGGGGTTCTACAGATACGCAGTATTTT	CASIARGGSTDTQYF
TRBV7-2	NA	NA	TRBJ1-5	TGTGCCAGCAGCTTAGGGGGCAGGAGCAATCAGCCCCAGCATTTT	CASSLGGRSNQPQHF
TRBV6-5	few	TRBD1	TRBJ1-2	TGTGCCAGCAGTGTCCCGACAGGGGGTTTCTATGGCTACACCTTC	CASSVPTGGFYGYTF
TRBV7-5	NA	NA	TRBJ1-1	TGTGCCAGAAGCTTAGAGGGCAGGGCCGGCACTGAAGCTTTCTTT	CARSLEGRAGTEAFF
TRBV19	NA	TRBD2	TRBJ2-2	TGTGCCAGTAGTATCTCTGCTAGCGGGGGGGCGACCGGGGAGCTGTTTTTT	CASSISASGGATGELFF
TRBV10-3	few	TRBD1	TRBJ2-7	TGTGCCATCAGTGGGACAGGGAATAGCGAGCAGTACTTC	CAISGTGNSEQYF
TRBV7-2	NA	NA	TRBJ1-2	TGTGCCAGCAGCTTATCTCGGGAAACCTATGGCTACACCTTC	CASSLSRETYGYTF
TRBV29-1	NA	TRBD2	TRBJ2-1	TGCAGCGTTGAATCCGGGACTAGCGGGGGCCCGGGGAATGAGCAGTTCTTC	CSVESGTSGGPGNEQFF
TRBV11-2	NA	NA	TRBJ2-3	TGTGCCAGCAGCTCGGGTGGGTTTGCAGATACGCAGTATTTT	CASSSGGFADTQYF
TRBV11-2	NA	NA	TRBJ1-2	TGTGCCAGCAGCTCGGGGGTGGGGTATGAAATTGCCTTGGGGGGCTACACCTTC	CASSSGVGYEIALGGYTF
TRBV4-1	NA	NA	TRBJ1-6	TGCGCCAGCAGCCAAGAACAGTTGCTGAATTCACCCCTCCACTTT	CASSQEQLLNSPLHF
TRBV10-3	NA	NA	TRBJ1-1	TGTGCCATCAGGGGGGACTGGGCGAACACTGAAGCTTTCTTT	CAIRGDWANTEAFF
TRBV23-1	NA	NA	TRBJ1-1	TGCGCCAGCAGTCAATCGCGGGGGGCTGACACTGAAGCTTTCTTT	CASSQSRGADTEAFF
TRBV19	NA	TRBD1	TRBJ2-2	TGTGCCAGTAGTAGGACAGGGGCCCCGAACACCGGGGAGCTGTTTTTT	CASSRTGAPNTGELFF
TRBV7-9	NA	NA	TRBJ1-1	TGTGCCAGCAGCTTAGGACAGATCGGGACTGAAGCTTTCTTT	CASSLGQIGTEAFF
TRBV11-2	few	TRBD1	TRBJ1-2	TGTGCCAGCAGCTTAGGACAGGGTGACTATGGCTACACCTTC	CASSLGQGDYGYTF
TRBV13	NA	NA	TRBJ1-1	TGTGCCAGCAGCCCCGGTACAGGGTTCACTGAAGCTTTCTTT	CASSPGTGFTEAFF
TRBV5-1	NA	TRBD1	TRBJ2-5	TGCGCCAGCAGCTTGGGAGGGGGCGAAGAGACCCAGTACTTC	CASSLGGGEETQYF
TRBV4-1	once	NA	TRBJ1-4	TGCGCCAGCAGCACCAGACAGAACTCTAATGAAAAACTGTTTTTT	CASSTRQNSNEKLFF
TRBV6-1	NA	NA	TRBJ2-7	TGTGCCAGCAACAGCTACGAGCAGTACTTC	CASNSYEQYF
TRBV6-1	NA	NA	TRBJ1-1	TGTGCCAGCAGTGAAGAGAGTAACAGCTACATCACTGAAGCTTTCTTT	CASSEESNSYITEAFF
TRBV5-1	few	TRBD1	TRBJ1-6	TGCGCCAGCAGTGAACAAGGGACAGAAAATTCACCCCTCCACTTT	CASSEQGTENSPLHF
TRBV5-8	NA	TRBD1	TRBJ1-4	TGTGCCAGCAGCCCTGACAGGGGCGGGGGTGAAAAACTGTTTTTT	CASSPDRGGGEKLFF
TRBV2	NA	NA	TRBJ1-2	TGTGCCAGCAGGGACAGCAACTATGGCTACACCTTC	CASRDSNYGYTF
TRBV18	NA	NA	TRBJ2-7	TGTGCCAGCTCACCGCCTCCAGGGCGGACCGACACCTACGAGCAGTACTTC	CASSPPPGRTDTYEQYF
TRBV5-4	few	NA	TRBJ2-5	TGTGCCAGCAGCTTGCGTCAGGGTTACCCAGAGACCCAGTACTTC	CASSLRQGYPETQYF